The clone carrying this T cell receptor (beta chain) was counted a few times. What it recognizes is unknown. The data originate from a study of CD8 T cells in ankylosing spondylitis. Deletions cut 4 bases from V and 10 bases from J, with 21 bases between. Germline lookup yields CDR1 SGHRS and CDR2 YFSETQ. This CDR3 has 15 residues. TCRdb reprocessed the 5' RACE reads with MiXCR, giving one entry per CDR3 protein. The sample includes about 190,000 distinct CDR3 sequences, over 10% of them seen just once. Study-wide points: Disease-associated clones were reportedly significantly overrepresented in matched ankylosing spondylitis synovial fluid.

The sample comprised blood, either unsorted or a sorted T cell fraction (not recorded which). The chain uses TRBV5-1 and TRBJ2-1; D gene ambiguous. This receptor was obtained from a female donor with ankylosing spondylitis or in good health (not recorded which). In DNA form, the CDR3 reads TGCGCCAGCAGCCCCCTCGACTCACGGAGTGGCGAGCAGTTCTTC. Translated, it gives CASSPLDSRSGEQFF. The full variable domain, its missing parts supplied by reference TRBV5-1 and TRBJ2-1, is KAGVTQTPRYLIKTRGQQVTLSCSPISGHRSVSWYQQTPGQGLQFLFEYFSETQRNKGNFPGRFSGRQFSNSRSEMNVSTLELGDSALYLCASSPLDSRSGEQFFGPGTRLTVL.